These T cell receptor beta chains were read from a single sample in a study of blood T cell repertoires in COVID-19. Here immunoSEQ multiplex PCR was the method, and the copy in TCRdb shows in-frame clones only, minus some. Among approximately 260,000 clones listed, 90% were seen once. The sequencing sample was made of peripheral blood. All receptors derive from a woman aged 60-75 years with COVID-19, enrolled during active disease. CDR3s include the opening cysteine and the closing phenylalanine or tryptophan.

v_gene | CDR3aa
TRBV6-5 | CASRQGNQPQHF
TRBV7-2 | CASSLHSLNEKLFF
TRBV6-2/TRBV6-3 | CASSSSSYEQYF
TRBV5-4 | CASSSPRRGGNTEAFF
TRBV6-4 | CASSDSTDSRSPLHF
TRBV7-9 | CASSLRGAGNSPLHF
TRBV9 | CASSETGSSYNEQFF
TRBV9 | CASSVGVSGDTQYF
TRBV9 | CASSGHGQDYGYTF
TRBV6-2/TRBV6-3 | CASSKDTTNEKLFF
TRBV11-2 | CASSPRGTAKTGELFF
TRBV7-2 | CASMRILKNTGELFF
TRBV7-2 | CASSLVRTANYGYTF
TRBV7-3 | CASRSDTNTEAFF
TRBV18 | CASSTGGGFDTEAFF
TRBV6-5 | CASSYEYSYGYTF
TRBV6-6 | CASSYLGDGKGEAFF
TRBV28 | CASSLGRVNEKLFF
TRBV9 | CASSVAAGVNEKLFF
TRBV4-3 | CASSTQALGHGYTF
TRBV3-1/TRBV3-2 | CASSLSPGQGYEQYF
TRBV18 | CASSQRGQGNYGYTF
TRBV7-9 | CASSKPLGQDLYGELFF
TRBV29-1 | CSVVGEGQPQHF
TRBV19 | CASSPGTGGDYGYTF
TRBV5-1 | CASSFRTGSLNEQYF
TRBV4-3 | CASSQDLPYEQYF
TRBV7-9 | CASSLIRDRVGEKLFF
TRBV18 | CASSQGIYNEQYF
TRBV5-8 | CASGTGPYNGYTF
TRBV5-4 | CATRVQGASGYTF
TRBV18 | CASSPWRQALSGNTIYF
TRBV19 | CASTPGGRGRWEPQHF
TRBV5-6 | CASRSFSSYNSPLHF
TRBV11-2 | CASSPQRANTGELFF